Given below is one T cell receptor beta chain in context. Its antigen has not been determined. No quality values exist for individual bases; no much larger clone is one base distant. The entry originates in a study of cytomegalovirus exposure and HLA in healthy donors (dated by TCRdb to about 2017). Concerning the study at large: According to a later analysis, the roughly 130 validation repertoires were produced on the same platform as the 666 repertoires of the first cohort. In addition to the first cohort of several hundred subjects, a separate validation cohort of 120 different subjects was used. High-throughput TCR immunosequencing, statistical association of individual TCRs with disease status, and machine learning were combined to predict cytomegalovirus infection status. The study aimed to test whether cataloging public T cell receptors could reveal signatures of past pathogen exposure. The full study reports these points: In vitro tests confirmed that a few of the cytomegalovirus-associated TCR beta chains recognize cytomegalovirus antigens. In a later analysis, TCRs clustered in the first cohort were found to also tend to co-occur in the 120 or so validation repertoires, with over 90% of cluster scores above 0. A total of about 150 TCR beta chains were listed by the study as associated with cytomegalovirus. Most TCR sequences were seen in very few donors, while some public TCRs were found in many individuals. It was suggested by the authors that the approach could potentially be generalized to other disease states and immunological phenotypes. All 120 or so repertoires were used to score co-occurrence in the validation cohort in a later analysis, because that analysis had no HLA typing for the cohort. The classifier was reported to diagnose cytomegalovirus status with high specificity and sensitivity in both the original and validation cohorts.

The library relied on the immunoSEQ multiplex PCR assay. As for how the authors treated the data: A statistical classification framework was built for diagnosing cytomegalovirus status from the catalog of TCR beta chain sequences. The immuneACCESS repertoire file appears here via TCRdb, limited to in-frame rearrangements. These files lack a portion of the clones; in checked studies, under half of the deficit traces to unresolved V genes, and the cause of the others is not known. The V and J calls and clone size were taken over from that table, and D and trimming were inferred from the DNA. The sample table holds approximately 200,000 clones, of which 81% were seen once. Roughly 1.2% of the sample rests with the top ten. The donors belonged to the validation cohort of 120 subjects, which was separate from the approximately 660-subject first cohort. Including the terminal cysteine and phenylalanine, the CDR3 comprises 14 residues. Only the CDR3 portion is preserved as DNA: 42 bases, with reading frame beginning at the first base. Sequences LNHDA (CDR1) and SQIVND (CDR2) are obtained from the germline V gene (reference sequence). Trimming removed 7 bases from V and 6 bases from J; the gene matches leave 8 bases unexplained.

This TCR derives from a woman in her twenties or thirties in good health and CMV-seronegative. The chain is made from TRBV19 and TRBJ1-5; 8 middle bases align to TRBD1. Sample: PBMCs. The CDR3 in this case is CASNRRTGTQPQHF. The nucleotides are TGTGCCAGTAACCGGCGGACAGGGACTCAGCCCCAGCATTTT.